Detailed here is one T cell receptor beta chain. The entry originates in a study of T cell changes during pregnancy in multiple sclerosis. Data came from immunoSEQ multiplex PCR; TCRdb stores just in-frame clones and leaves some out. This sample carries roughly 40,000 clones, approximately 91% of them seen once, and the ten largest clones take 0.65% to 0.9%. CDR3 length: 15 residues. V gave up 3 bases and J gave up 2 bases; unmatched junction bases: 2. Germline loops: CDR1 SGDLS, CDR2 YYNGEE. The sequence derives from a female donor with multiple sclerosis, enrolled in a pregnancy study. The sequencing used CD4+ T cells from peripheral blood mononuclear cells, collected before pregnancy. The chain has TRBV9 and TRBJ2-3; TRBD1 matches 11 bases. CDR3 DNA sequence: TGTGCCAGCAGCGCGGGACAGGGGGACACAGATACGCAGTATTTT. Its protein product is CASSAGQGDTDTQYF.